This TCR beta chain stems from a study of cytomegalovirus exposure and HLA in healthy donors (dated by TCRdb to 2017 to 2019). Regarding the study in general: A later analysis indicated that the roughly 130 validation repertoires were generated on the platform also employed for the roughly 730 repertoires of the first cohort. Along with the approximately 650-subject first cohort, a separate validation cohort of over a hundred different subjects was used. High-throughput TCR immunosequencing, statistical association of individual TCRs with disease status, and machine learning were combined to predict cytomegalovirus infection status. The aim of the study was to test whether cataloging public T cell receptors could identify signatures of past pathogen exposure.

The germline V gene (reference sequence) provides CDR1 MNHNY and CDR2 SVGAGI. V is cut by 0 bases and J by 9 bases, and the space between the germline ends is 12 bases. From its cysteine to its phenylalanine, the CDR3 spans 14 amino acids. Of the read, only the CDR3 DNA is kept; its 42 bases are in frame from base 1. Separate from the approximately 700-subject first cohort, the validation cohort of more than 90 subjects was the group to which the donors belonged. General study outcomes and caveats: All 130 or so repertoires were used to score co-occurrence in the validation cohort in a later analysis, because that analysis had no HLA typing for the cohort. Most TCR sequences were seen in very few donors, while some public TCRs were found in many individuals. The study gave a list of under 200 TCR beta chains associated with cytomegalovirus. A later analysis found that TCRs clustered in the first cohort also tended to co-occur in the roughly 120 validation repertoires, with 90% to 95% of cluster scores above 0. The classifier was reported to diagnose cytomegalovirus status with high specificity and sensitivity in both the original and validation cohorts. The authors suggested that the approach could potentially be extended to other disease states and immunological phenotypes. In vitro tests confirmed that a few of the cytomegalovirus-associated TCR beta chains recognize cytomegalovirus antigens.

The method behind the library was the immunoSEQ multiplex PCR assay. The study's own analysis went as follows. A statistical classification framework was built for diagnosing cytomegalovirus status from the catalog of TCR beta chain sequences. TCRdb carries this immuneACCESS record with in-frame sequences only. Its versions omit some clonotypes, under half of them owing to an unresolved V gene in the studies checked, with the rest unexplained. Clonal size and the V and J genes are those of that table, whereas D and trimming came from the DNA. In all, the sample holds over 90,000 clones, and roughly 95% of those were seen once. The ten largest clones add up to 0.89% of the sample. Worth noting for this clone: There is no known antigen for this receptor. Per-base quality was not reported, and no clone a single base away is much larger than it.

Recombination joined TRBV6-6 with TRBJ2-1; perhaps TRBD1 is the D gene, with 6 bases matching. Sequencing used PBMCs. The origin of this receptor is a woman younger than 30 in good health and CMV-seronegative. CDR3 reads: CASSYSDLGGEQFF. The DNA sequence is given as TGTGCCAGCAGTTACTCGGACCTAGGGGGTGAGCAGTTCTTC.